These 16 T cell receptor beta chains were all obtained from the same sample, sequenced in a study of T cells in Graves' hyperthyroidism and ophthalmopathy (dated by TCRdb to between 2018 and 2021). Preparation of the library involved multiplex PCR. These reads were obtained on an Illumina HiSeq 2000. TCR beta CDR3 regions were amplified from RNA transcripts. For the first round of RT-PCR on the TCR CDR3, the HTBI primer set was used together with the Qiagen OneStep RT-PCR kit. TCRdb reworked the public reads: Q25 trimming with fastp, MiXCR clone assembly, productive beta chains retained. Duplicate CDR3 protein sequences are folded into a single record with the most common DNA and genes. This sample gives almost 250,000 distinct CDR3 sequences in total; roughly 22% of them show up just once. The ten largest clonotypes hold approximately 32% of the sample. Specimen: blood. All receptors come from a middle-aged woman with Graves' ophthalmopathy.

There are many counts of this clonotype. A junction boundary mismatches the germline segment, possibly from a read error. This chain connects TRBV12-3 or TRBV12-4 to TRBJ1-1, with TRBD1 as a possible D gene (6 bases). This CDR3 has 14 residues. The CDR3 is CASNRGARGTEASF. CDR3 coding DNA: TGTGCCAGCAATCGGGGGGCCCGGGGCACTGAAGCTTCCTTT.

The rearrangement joins TRBV12-3 or TRBV12-4 to TRBJ1-3; TRBD1 matches 9 bases. This CDR3 contains 15 residues. The ends lost 5 bases at V and 7 bases at J; junction bases unmatched: 9. CDR3 nucleotide sequence: TGTGCCAGCAGTATCGGGACAGGGAATGGGAACACCATATATTTT. This encodes CASSIGTGNGNTIYF.

The chain has TRBV7-8 and TRBJ2-7; D uncertain. Trimming left V 5 bases short and J 6 bases short, with 14 bases between. Per germline, CDR1 SGHVS and CDR2 FQNEAQ. The CDR3 spans 13 residues. CDR3 amino acids: CASSAKEIGEQYF. CDR3 in DNA: TGTGCCAGCAGCGCTAAGGAAATTGGCGAGCAGTACTTC. Supplemented by reference TRBV7-8 and TRBJ2-7, the full variable domain reads GAGVSQSPRYKVAKRGQDVALRCDPISGHVSLFWYQQALGQGPEFLTYFQNEAQLDKSGLPSDRFFAERPEGSVSTLKIQRTQQEDSAVYLCASSAKEIGEQYFGPGTRLTVT.

This clonotype showed up many times. The genes are TRBV6-5 and TRBJ2-7, with 11 bases matching TRBD2. Germline values: CDR1 MNHEY, CDR2 SVGAGI. The CDR3 is made up of 18 amino acids. V dropped 0 bases and J dropped 6; count of bases not matched to a gene: 13. The CDR3 here is CASSYSIAGGPLGVEQYF. CDR3 DNA: TGTGCCAGCAGTTACTCAATAGCGGGAGGGCCTCTAGGGGTCGAGCAGTACTTC.

V usage is TRBV28 and J usage is TRBJ2-7, with D perhaps assigned TRBD1 or TRBD2 (5 bases each). Germline CDR1 is MDHEN and CDR2 is SYDVKM. The CDR3 covers 13 residues. Trimming shortened V by 7 bases and J by 6 bases, and 16 bases separated the two germline ends. The DNA for the CDR3 is TGTGCCAGCACCCTCCGGGACGCCTCCGAGCAGTACTTC. This encodes CASTLRDASEQYF.

This clonotype was seen many times. This rearrangement joins TRBV28 to TRBJ2-7; 8 bases fit TRBD2. With V trimmed by 2 bases and J by 2 bases, 2 bases remained unmatched. The CDR3 has 14 residues. Germline V CDR1 and CDR2: MDHEN, SYDVKM. DNA for the CDR3: TGTGCCAGCAGTTTAGCAGCGGGGGCCTACGAGCAGTACTTC. Encoded protein: CASSLAAGAYEQYF.

Many counts were recorded for this clonotype. The J gene is TRBJ2-7, the V gene TRBV27; TRBD2 matches 14 bases. With 5 bases clipped from V and 6 bases from J, the junction kept 12 bases outside the gene matches. CDR1 and CDR2 from the germline V gene are MNHEY and SMNVEV (reference sequence). CDR3 size: 17 residues. The CDR3 DNA sequence: TGTGCCAGCAGTCCCTATCTAGGGACTAGCGGGAGTGTCGAGCAGTACTTC. Translated, it gives CASSPYLGTSGSVEQYF.

This clonotype was recorded many times. J is TRBJ1-1 and V is TRBV7-2, with TRBD1 matching over 7 bases. Trimming cost V 4 bases and J 1 base; bases outside gene matches: 6. The germline gives CDR1 SGHTA, CDR2 FQGNSA. CDR3 size: 15 residues. DNA of the CDR3: TGTGCCAGCAGCTCCTCCCGACAGGGGAACACTGAAGCTTTCTTT. It yields the protein CASSSSRQGNTEAFF.

This clonotype turned up a few times. The rearrangement links TRBV6-1 to TRBJ2-4; TRBD2 aligns across 11 bases. With V trimmed by 5 bases and J by 6 bases, 3 bases remained unmatched. This CDR3 contains 14 residues. Looked up from germline, CDR1 is MNHNS and CDR2 is SASEGT. CDR3 in amino acids: CASSQGLAGNIQYF. The DNA of the CDR3 is TGTGCCAGCAGTCAAGGACTAGCGGGAAACATTCAGTACTTC.

The V gene is TRBV24-1, the J gene TRBJ2-7; possible D gene TRBD1, 5 bases. This CDR3 is built from 16 residues. Germline values: CDR1 KGHDR, CDR2 SFDVKD. The V end lost 4 bases, the J end lost 6 bases, and 21 bases lay between the germline ends. This CDR3 reads CATSDRAHGSPGEQYF. CDR3 bases: TGTGCCACCAGTGACAGGGCCCACGGCTCCCCCGGCGAGCAGTACTTC.

The table lists this clonotype with many counts. The rearrangement uses TRBV4-2 and TRBJ1-1; D gene ambiguous. The CDR3 extends over 13 amino acids. The V end lost 1 base, the J end lost 3 bases, and 6 bases lay between the germline ends. Germline CDR1 reads LGHNA; CDR2 reads YNFKEQ. The CDR3 nucleotides read TGTGCCAGCAGCCAAGGGAGGGACACTGAAGCTTTCTTT. Translating gives CASSQGRDTEAFF.

This clonotype was found many times. The chain combines TRBV20-1 with TRBJ2-4; D perhaps matches TRBD1 (5 bases). Between the trimmed V and J ends, which lost 3 bases and 3 bases, there was a span of 15 bases. Germline CDR1 is DFQATT and CDR2 is SNEGSKA (reference sequence). The CDR3 is 15 amino acids. CDR3 in amino acids: CSASPLEGVKNIQYF. CDR3 nucleotides: TGCAGTGCTAGTCCCCTCGAAGGGGTCAAAAACATTCAGTACTTC.

This clonotype came up many times. The V and J genes are TRBV12-3 or TRBV12-4 and TRBJ2-4; D is possibly TRBD1 or TRBD2 (5 bases each). Trimming shortened V by 3 bases and J by 8 bases, and 5 bases separated the two germline ends. CDR3 size: 11 residues. CDR3 bases: TGTGCCAGCAGTTTGGGGGACATTCAGTACTTC. Its protein is CASSLGDIQYF.

This clonotype was recorded many times. J is TRBJ1-5 and V is TRBV6-1, with 7 bases fitting TRBD1. In germline, CDR1 is MNHNS, CDR2 SASEGT. Trimming at V came to 1 base and at J to 5 bases, leaving 8 bases not matched to a gene. This CDR3 region has 16 residues. CDR3 protein: CASSEVGRGQHQPQHF. The CDR3 coding sequence is TGTGCCAGCAGTGAAGTCGGGCGGGGACAGCATCAGCCCCAGCATTTT.

At least ten counts were recorded for this clonotype. The rearrangement links TRBV18 to TRBJ1-2; D is ambiguous. The CDR3 is 11 residues long. V was pared by 2 bases and J by 8 bases, with 6 bases between. Germline CDR1 is KGHSH and CDR2 is LQKENI. The CDR3 region has the DNA TGTGCCAGCTCACCAGGGGAAGGCTACACCTTC. This gives the protein CASSPGEGYTF.

This clonotype was counted many times. V is TRBV29-1 and J is TRBJ1-1, with no clear D. V was pared by 7 bases and J by 5 bases, with 11 bases between. The CDR3 is 11 amino acids. CDR1 SQVTM and CDR2 ANQGSEA come from the germline V gene. CDR3: CSGEERTEAFF. The DNA of the CDR3 is TGCAGCGGCGAGGAACGTACTGAAGCTTTCTTT.